The next 2 T cell receptor beta chains were all read from a single sample in a study of T cell responses to AZD1222 COVID-19 vaccine. Only in-frame clones appear in the TCRdb table, and some are missing; sequencing was by immunoSEQ multiplex PCR. The sample lists about 200,000 clones, 85% to 95% occurring once. This specimen was peripheral blood, taken 28 days after the second AZD1222 dose. These receptors were collected from an adult who received the AZD1222 COVID-19 vaccine.

The rearrangement uses TRBV7-9 and TRBJ2-1, with TRBD1 identical over 7 bases. After removal of 6 bases from V and 4 bases from J, the junction contained 3 bases not matched to a gene. CDR3 length: 13 residues. Germline V gene lookup returns CDR1 SEHNR and CDR2 FQNEAQ (reference sequence). The CDR3 region has the DNA TGTGCCAGCAGTTTCAGGGGGTACAATGAGCAGTTCTTC. It yields the protein CASSFRGYNEQFF.

This chain uses TRBV19 with TRBJ1-3; the match to TRBD1 covers 7 bases. Germline trimming cut 9 bases from V and 2 bases from J; bases unmatched to any gene: 13. The CDR3 sequence is 16 residues long. In germline, CDR1 is LNHDA, CDR2 SQIVND (reference sequence). DNA of the CDR3: TGTGCCAGCCGACCGGGACAGACTTCGACTGGAAACACCATATATTTT. Its translation: CASRPGQTSTGNTIYF.